This T cell receptor beta chain was captured by sequencing in a study of T cell responses to AZD1222 COVID-19 vaccine. Study conclusions and caveats: Two AZD1222 administrations were followed by greater Spike-specific TCR breadth and depth. Females made up more of the donors, who were largely white British, and clonal diversity may have come out too low. Researchers took repertoire samples only after the peak T cell response had come.

This table comes from immunoSEQ multiplex PCR, and its TCRdb copy is limited to in-frame clones, with some not included. The sample has 140,000 to 150,000 clones; just over 85% are singletons. The CDR3 spans 15 residues. V dropped 2 bases and J dropped 3; count of bases not matched to a gene: 2. Germline loops: CDR1 MGHRA, CDR2 YSYEKL. On this clone itself: What it binds is not known.

Here the sequenced sample was peripheral blood, taken 28 days after the second AZD1222 dose. The chain has TRBV4-1 and TRBJ2-7; 12 nucleotides match TRBD2. This clonotype was sampled from an adult who received the AZD1222 COVID-19 vaccine. The CDR3 DNA reads as TGCGCCAGCAGCCAAACACTAGCGGGAGGCTACGAGCAGTACTTC. Its translation is CASSQTLAGGYEQYF.